The text below deals with one TCR beta chain. These data come from a study of blood T cell repertoires in COVID-19. Background on the study: Samples taken during acute and convalescent COVID-19 were collected in the United States, Italy and Spain.

Original data processing: Researchers report that nucleated cell counts were estimated from reference gene primer amplification. Only in-frame clones appear in the TCRdb table, and some are missing; sequencing was by immunoSEQ multiplex PCR. From that table come the V and J calls and clone size; the DNA was used to work out D and trimming. The data show approximately 89,000 clones, about 83% seen once. The V gene's germline CDR1 is LNHDA and CDR2 SQIVND (reference sequence). This CDR3 contains 17 residues. With V trimmed by 5 bases and J by 4 bases, 16 bases remained unmatched. Seattle patients were enrolled while actively infected and followed longitudinally.

The TCR originated in a man aged 65-85 years with COVID-19, enrolled during active disease. Sequencing used peripheral blood. This chain links TRBV19 with TRBJ2-7, with 8 bases aligning to TRBD2. CDR3 region: CASSGLTPGTSFYEQYF. For the CDR3, the DNA is TGTGCCAGTAGTGGTCTCACTCCCGGGACTAGTTTTTACGAGCAGTACTTC. The full variable domain, with the rest looked up from reference TRBV19 and TRBJ2-7, is DGGITQSPKYLFRKEGQNVTLSCEQNLNHDAMYWYRQDPGQGLRLIYYSQIVNDFQKGDIAEGYSVSREKKESFPLTVTSAQKNPTAFYLCASSGLTPGTSFYEQYFGPGTRLTVT.